The 3 T cell receptor beta chains presented below share a single source sample, sequenced in a study of post-analysis software for immune sequencing data. Findings of the study overall: A handful of TRBV segments (TRBV5-6, TRBV5-1 and TRBV20-1 among them) occurred more frequently in patients than in controls.

Included in the TCR beta cDNA libraries were unique molecular identifiers. TCRdb reprocessed the PCR reads with MiXCR, giving one entry per CDR3 protein. The repertoire consists of roughly 800,000 distinct CDR3 sequences, with roughly 58% occurring once and the leading ten covering roughly 4.4%. These receptors lack a known antigen. Source material: blood. These receptors were collected from a girl under 18 with multiple sclerosis.

CDR3 DNA: TGTGCCAGCTCACCACTGTCAGTTACCGCAGCCTACGAGCAGTACTTC. Amino acids: CASSPLSVTAAYEQYF. The chain joins TRBV18 to TRBJ2-7, with unresolved D. Per the germline V gene, CDR1 is KGHSH and CDR2 is LQKENI. The CDR3 totals 16 residues. Trimming shortened V by 1 base and J by 2 bases, and 15 bases separated the two germline ends.

This clonotype was counted only a few times. The chain joins TRBV5-1 to TRBJ2-7; possible D gene TRBD2, 6 bases. V was trimmed by 2 bases and J by 0 bases, leaving 12 bases between them. Germline CDR1 and CDR2: SGHRS and YFSETQ. CDR3 length: 15 residues. CDR3 DNA: TGCGCCAGCAGCTTAGGAGGGATCCTCTCCTACGAGCAGTACTTC. Residues: CASSLGGILSYEQYF.

The chain employs TRBV11-2 and TRBJ1-2; D is uncertain. CDR1 and CDR2 (germline): SGHAT, FQNNGV. The ends were cut back, 9 bases at V and 6 bases at J, with 11 bases in the middle. The CDR3 consists of 11 residues. The CDR3 region has the DNA TGTGCCAGTAGAGGGAGTGATGGCTACACCTTC. Amino acid sequence: CASRGSDGYTF.